The sequence of this T cell receptor beta chain was determined in a study of Tregs in tolerant kidney transplant recipients. Study findings and constraints: For some patients, primers changed over time, blocking nucleotide-level comparison. Antigen-driven expansion was suggested because donor-specific Tregs expanded more than all Tregs in tolerant patients. The small number of patients limits these findings pending further validation.

Measured with immunoSEQ multiplex PCR; TCRdb has only the in-frame clones, and not every one. This listing includes some 31,000 clones. From germline, CDR1 is SGHVS and CDR2 FNYEAQ. There are 15 residues in the CDR3. Trimming left V 1 base short and J 4 bases short, with 13 bases between. Concerning this clone: Its cognate antigen is unknown. From the germline J gene comes the end of the CDR3, since the read stops 3 residues before it.

This clonotype originated in a human donor who received a combined kidney and bone marrow transplant. Sequences were derived from CD8+ T cells from blood, sampled before the transplant. The chain carries TRBV7-6 and TRBJ2-5; D may correspond to TRBD1 or TRBD2 (6 bases each). The part of the CDR3 DNA that was read is TGTGCCAGCAGCTTAGTTGCAGGGGAGGCAGAGACC. Protein product: CASSLVAGEAET. The whole CDR3 sequence reads CASSLVAGEAETQYF. The whole variable domain, remainder taken from reference TRBV7-6 and TRBJ2-5, is GAGVSQSPRYKVTKRGQDVALRCDPISGHVSLYWYRQALGQGPEFLTYFNYEAQQDKSGLPNDRFSAERPEGSISTLTIQRTEQRDSAMYRCASSLVAGEAETQYFGPGTRLLVL.